This is a list of T cell receptor beta chains from one sample in a study of cytomegalovirus exposure and HLA in healthy donors. The table came from immunoSEQ multiplex PCR; TCRdb's copy has only in-frame clones and leaves some out. The data show about 150,000 clones, less than 90% seen once. Sequencing used PBMCs. The receptors were sampled from a man aged 18-30 years in good health and CMV-seropositive. Both conserved end residues are part of each CDR3.

j_call cdr3_length v_call cdr3_aa
TRBJ2-7 14 TRBV18 CASSPSGTGGEQYF
TRBJ1-4 14 TRBV25-1 CASSSRQGREKLFF
TRBJ2-7 18 TRBV10-2 CASSQSNFRQGQSYEQYF
TRBJ2-7 17 TRBV11-2 CASSLVLGGGTSYEQYF
TRBJ2-2 13 TRBV7-9 CASSLIPTGELFF
TRBJ2-2 16 TRBV7-9 CAIPSSGGAQIGELFF
TRBJ2-7 13 TRBV27 CASSPDRSYEQYF
TRBJ2-3 14 TRBV6-5 CASSSGQASDTQYF
TRBJ1-2 17 TRBV5-1 CASSPGVAWGMYYGYTF
TRBJ2-7 13 TRBV29-1 CSASTLTGVEQYF
TRBJ1-2 14 TRBV28 CASRDWTGALGYTF
TRBJ2-5 15 TRBV27 CASSTRQEYQETQYF
TRBJ2-7 16 TRBV11-2 CASSAGSGSLNYEQYF
TRBJ1-2 11 TRBV30 CAWTGGGGYTF
TRBJ1-5 15 TRBV6-5 CASSSGTISNQPQHF
TRBJ1-5 15 TRBV29-1 CSVGAGLGEGQPQHF
TRBJ1-5 12 TRBV6-5 CASSSQNQPQHF
TRBJ2-1 15 TRBV9 CASSLGQGSYNEQFF
TRBJ1-5 13 TRBV5-1 CASSLGGREPQHF
TRBJ1-1 14 TRBV6-5 CASSLTGERTEAFF
TRBJ1-3 14 TRBV9 CASSATVSGNTIYF
TRBJ1-2 14 TRBV9 CASSVVGTDYGYTF
TRBJ1-1 14 TRBV5-1 CASSPGQGWTEAFF
TRBJ2-7 15 TRBV25-1 CASSELRGPPYEQYF
TRBJ1-1 14 TRBV5-1 CASSLGSGNTEAFF